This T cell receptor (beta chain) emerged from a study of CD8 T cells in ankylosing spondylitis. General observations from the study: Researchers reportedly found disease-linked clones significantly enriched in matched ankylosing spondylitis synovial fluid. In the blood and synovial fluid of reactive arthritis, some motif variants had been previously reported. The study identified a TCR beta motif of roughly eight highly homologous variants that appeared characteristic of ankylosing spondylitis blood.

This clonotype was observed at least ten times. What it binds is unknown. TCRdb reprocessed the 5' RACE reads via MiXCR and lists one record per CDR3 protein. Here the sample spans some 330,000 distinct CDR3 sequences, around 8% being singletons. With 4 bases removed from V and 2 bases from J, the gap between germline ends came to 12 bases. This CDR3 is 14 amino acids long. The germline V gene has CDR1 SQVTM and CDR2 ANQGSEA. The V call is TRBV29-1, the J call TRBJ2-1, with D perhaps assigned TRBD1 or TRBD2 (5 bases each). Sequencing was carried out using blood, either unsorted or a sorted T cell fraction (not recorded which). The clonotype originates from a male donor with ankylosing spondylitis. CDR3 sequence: CSVVSLGAYNEQFF. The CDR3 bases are TGCAGCGTTGTATCTTTGGGGGCCTACAATGAGCAGTTCTTC.